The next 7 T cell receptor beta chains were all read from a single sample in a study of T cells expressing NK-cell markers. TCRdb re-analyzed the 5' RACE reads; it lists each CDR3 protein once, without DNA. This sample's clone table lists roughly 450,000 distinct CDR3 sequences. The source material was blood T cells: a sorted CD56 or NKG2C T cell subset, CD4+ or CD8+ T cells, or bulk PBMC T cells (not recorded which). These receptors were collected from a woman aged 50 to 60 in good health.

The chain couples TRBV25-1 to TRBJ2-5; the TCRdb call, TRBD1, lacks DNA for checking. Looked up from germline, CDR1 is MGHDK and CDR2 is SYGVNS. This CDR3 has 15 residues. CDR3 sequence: CASSAPGGFQETQYF.

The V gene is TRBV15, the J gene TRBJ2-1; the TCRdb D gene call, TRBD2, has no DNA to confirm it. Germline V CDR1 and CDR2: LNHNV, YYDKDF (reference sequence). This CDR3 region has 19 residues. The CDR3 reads CATSRKGVVAGGTNNEQFF.

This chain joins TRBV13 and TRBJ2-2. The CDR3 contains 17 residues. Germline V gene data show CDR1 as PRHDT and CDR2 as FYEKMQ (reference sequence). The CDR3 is CASSLIGAEPNTGELFF.

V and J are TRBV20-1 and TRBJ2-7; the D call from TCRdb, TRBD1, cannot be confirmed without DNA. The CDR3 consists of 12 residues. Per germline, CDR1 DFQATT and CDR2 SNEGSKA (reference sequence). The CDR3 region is CSATRGTYEQYF.

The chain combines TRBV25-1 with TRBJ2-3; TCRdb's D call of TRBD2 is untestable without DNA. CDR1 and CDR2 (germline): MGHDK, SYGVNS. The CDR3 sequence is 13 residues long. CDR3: CAIQAGGTDTQYF. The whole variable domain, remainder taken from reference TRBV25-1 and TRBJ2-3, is EADIYQTPRYLVIGTGKKITLECSQTMGHDKMYWYQQDPGMELHLIHYSYGVNSTEKGDLSSESTVSRIRTEHFPLTLESARPSHTSQYLCAIQAGGTDTQYFGPGTRLTVL.

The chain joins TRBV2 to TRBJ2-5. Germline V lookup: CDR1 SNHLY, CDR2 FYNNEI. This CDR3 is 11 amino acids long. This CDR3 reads CASRGQKTQYF.

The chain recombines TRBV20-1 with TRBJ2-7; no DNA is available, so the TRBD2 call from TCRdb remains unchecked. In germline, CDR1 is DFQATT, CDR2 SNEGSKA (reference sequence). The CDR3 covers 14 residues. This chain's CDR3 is CSALLAGGPGEQYF.